Here is one TCR beta chain with its context. Assay used: immunoSEQ multiplex PCR; TCRdb lists only in-frame clones, some missing. The sample yields around 92,000 clones, 86% seen once. The V end was cut by 4 bases, the J end by 2 bases, with 11 bases between. This CDR3 has 15 amino acids. Per germline, CDR1 MNHEY and CDR2 SVGAGI. This specimen comes from a study of blood T cell repertoires in COVID-19. The specimen sequenced was peripheral blood. The V and J genes are TRBV6-5 and TRBJ1-4, with a tentative D call TRBD1 (6 bases). The TCR was taken from a woman aged 55-69 years in a cohort sampled during active or convalescent COVID-19. CDR3 region: CASSSHRVTNEKLFF. CDR3 bases: TGTGCCAGCAGTTCCCACAGGGTTACTAATGAAAAACTGTTTTTT.